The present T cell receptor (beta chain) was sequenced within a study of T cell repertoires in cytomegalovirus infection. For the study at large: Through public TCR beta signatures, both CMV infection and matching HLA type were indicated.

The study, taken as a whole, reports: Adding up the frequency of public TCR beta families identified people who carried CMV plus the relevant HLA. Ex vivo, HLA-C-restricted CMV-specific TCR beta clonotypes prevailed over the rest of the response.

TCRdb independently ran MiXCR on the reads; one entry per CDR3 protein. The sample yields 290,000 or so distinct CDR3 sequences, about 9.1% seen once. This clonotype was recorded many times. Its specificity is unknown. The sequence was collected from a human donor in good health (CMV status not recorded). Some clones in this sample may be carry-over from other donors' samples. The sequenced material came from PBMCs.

CDR3 in amino acids: CASSVRTVRQETQYF. The CDR3 DNA sequence: TGTGCCAGCAGCGTAAGGACAGTTCGACAAGAGACCCAGTACTTC. The V gene is TRBV7-9, the J gene TRBJ2-5; the D gene is possibly TRBD1 (6 bases). This CDR3 has 15 residues. V lost 5 bases, J lost 2 bases, and 15 bases lay in between. Germline assignment: CDR1 SEHNR and CDR2 FQNEAQ (reference sequence). Full variable domain (remainder filled in from reference TRBV7-9 and TRBJ2-5): DTGVSQNPRHKITKRGQNVTFRCDPISEHNRLYWYRQTLGQGPEFLTYFQNEAQLEKSRLLSDRFSAERPKGSFSTLEIQRTEQGDSAMYLCASSVRTVRQETQYFGPGTRLLVL.